This paragraph covers one T cell receptor (beta chain) sequence. Other DNA sequences within the sample encode an identical CDR3. Produced via immunoSEQ multiplex PCR; TCRdb's table is partial and in-frame only. The table includes around 1,900,000 clones, around 95% detected once. This sample stems from a study of shared clonotypes between healthy human individuals. The CDR3 has 14 residues. Per germline, CDR1 LNHDA and CDR2 SQIVND (reference sequence). V lost 1 base and J 2 bases, leaving 8 bases between the germline ends. Terminally differentiated effector memory CD45RA+ cells were excluded from the naive CD8 cells, which were CD45RO-negative and positively selected for CCR7.

V gene TRBV19 combines with J gene TRBJ2-5, with D possibly matching TRBD2 (5 bases). The clonotype comes from a man between 18 and 29 years old in good health. Some clones in this sample may be carry-over from other donors' samples. Sequenced sample: naive CD8+ T cells from PBMCs. CDR3 protein: CASSIGSGQETQYF. CDR3 DNA sequence: TGTGCCAGTAGTATAGGGAGCGGACAAGAGACCCAGTACTTC.